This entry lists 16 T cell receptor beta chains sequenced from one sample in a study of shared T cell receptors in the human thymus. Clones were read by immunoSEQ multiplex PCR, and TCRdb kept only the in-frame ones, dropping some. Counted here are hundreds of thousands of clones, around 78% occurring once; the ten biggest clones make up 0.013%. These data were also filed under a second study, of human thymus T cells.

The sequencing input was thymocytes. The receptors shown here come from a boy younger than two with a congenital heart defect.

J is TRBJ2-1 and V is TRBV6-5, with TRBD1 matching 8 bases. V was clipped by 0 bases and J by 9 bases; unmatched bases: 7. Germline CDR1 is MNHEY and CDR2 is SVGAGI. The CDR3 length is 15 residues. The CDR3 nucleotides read TGTGCCAGCAGTTACTCGACAGGGGTAAAGGGTGAGCAGTTCTTC. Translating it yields CASSYSTGVKGEQFF.

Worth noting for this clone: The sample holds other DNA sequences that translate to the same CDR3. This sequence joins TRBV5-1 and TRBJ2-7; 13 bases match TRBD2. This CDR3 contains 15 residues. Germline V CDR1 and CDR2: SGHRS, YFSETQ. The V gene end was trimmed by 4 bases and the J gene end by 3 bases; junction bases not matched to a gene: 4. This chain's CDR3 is CASSTTSGRVYEQYF. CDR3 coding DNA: TGCGCCAGCAGCACCACTAGCGGGAGGGTCTACGAGCAGTACTTC.

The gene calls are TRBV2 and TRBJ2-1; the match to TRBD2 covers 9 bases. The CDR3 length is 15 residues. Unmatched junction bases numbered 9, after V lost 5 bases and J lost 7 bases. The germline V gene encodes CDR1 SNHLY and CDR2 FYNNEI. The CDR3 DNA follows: TGTGCCAGCAGTATACCGGGACTAGCAGTGAATGAGCAGTTCTTC. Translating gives CASSIPGLAVNEQFF.

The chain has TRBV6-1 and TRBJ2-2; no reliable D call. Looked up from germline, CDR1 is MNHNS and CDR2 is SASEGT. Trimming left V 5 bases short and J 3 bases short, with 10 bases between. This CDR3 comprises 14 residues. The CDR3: CASSLHPDTGELFF. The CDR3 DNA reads TGTGCCAGCAGTTTACACCCCGACACCGGGGAGCTGTTTTTT.

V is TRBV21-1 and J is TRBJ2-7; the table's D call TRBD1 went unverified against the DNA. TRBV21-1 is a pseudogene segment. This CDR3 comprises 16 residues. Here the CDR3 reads CASRIRPGQRTWGQYF. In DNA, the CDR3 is TGTGCCAGCAGGATTCGTCCGGGACAAAGGACTTGGGGGCAGTACTTC.

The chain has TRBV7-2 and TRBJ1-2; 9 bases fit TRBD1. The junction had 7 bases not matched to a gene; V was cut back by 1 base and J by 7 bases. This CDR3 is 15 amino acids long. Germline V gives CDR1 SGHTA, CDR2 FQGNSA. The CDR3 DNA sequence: TGTGCCAGCAGCTTAGGACAGGGGGAGGCTTGTGGCTACACCTTC. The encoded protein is CASSLGQGEACGYTF.

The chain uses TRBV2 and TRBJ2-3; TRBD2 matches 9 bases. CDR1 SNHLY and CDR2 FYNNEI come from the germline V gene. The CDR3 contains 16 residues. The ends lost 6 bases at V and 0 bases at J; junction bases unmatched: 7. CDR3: CASRETSGASTDTQYF. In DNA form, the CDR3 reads TGTGCCAGCAGGGAGACTAGCGGAGCTAGCACAGATACGCAGTATTTT.

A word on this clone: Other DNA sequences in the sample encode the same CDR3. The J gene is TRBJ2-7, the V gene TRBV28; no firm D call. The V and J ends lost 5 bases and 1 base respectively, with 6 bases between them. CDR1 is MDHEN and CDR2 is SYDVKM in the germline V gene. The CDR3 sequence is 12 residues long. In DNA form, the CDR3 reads TGTGCCAGCAGTCGGCGGTCCTACGAGCAGTACTTC. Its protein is CASSRRSYEQYF.

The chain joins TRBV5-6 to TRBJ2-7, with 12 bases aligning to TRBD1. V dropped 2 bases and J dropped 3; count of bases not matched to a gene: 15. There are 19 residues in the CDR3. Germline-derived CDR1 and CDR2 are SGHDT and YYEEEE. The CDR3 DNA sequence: TGTGCCAGCAGCTTCCGGGACAGGGGGCTGAGGGAGGTCGTCTACGAGCAGTACTTC. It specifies CASSFRDRGLREVVYEQYF.

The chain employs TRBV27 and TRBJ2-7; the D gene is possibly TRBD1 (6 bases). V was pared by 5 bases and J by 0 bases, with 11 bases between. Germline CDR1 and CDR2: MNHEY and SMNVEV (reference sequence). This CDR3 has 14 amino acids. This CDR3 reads CASSRDKSSYEQYF. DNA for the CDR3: TGTGCCAGCAGTCGGGACAAGAGCTCCTACGAGCAGTACTTC.

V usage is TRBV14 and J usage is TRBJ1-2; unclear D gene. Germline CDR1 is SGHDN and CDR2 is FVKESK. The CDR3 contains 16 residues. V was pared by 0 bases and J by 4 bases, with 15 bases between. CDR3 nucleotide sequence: TGTGCCAGCAGCCAAGATGGTGCTGGGCAAGCCTATGGCTACACCTTC. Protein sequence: CASSQDGAGQAYGYTF. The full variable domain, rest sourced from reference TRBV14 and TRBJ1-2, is EAGVTQFPSHSVIEKGQTVTLRCDPISGHDNLYWYRRVMGKEIKFLLHFVKESKQDESGMPNNRFLAERTGGTYSTLKVQPAELEDSGVYFCASSQDGAGQAYGYTFGSGTRLTVV.

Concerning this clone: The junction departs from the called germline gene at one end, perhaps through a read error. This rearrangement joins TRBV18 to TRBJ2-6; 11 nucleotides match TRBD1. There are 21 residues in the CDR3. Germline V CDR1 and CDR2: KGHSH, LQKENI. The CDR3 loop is CASSPPYITGTGGSGANVLTF. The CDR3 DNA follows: TGTGCCAGCTCGCCACCGTATATCACGGGGACAGGGGGATCTGGGGCCAACGTCCTGACTTTC.

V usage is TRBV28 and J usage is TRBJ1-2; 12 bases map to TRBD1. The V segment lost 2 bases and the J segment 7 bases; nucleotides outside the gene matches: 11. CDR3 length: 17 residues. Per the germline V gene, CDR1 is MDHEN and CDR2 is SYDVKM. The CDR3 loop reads CASSLRGSGQGAFGYTF. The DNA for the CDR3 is TGTGCCAGCAGTTTAAGGGGGTCGGGACAGGGGGCTTTTGGCTACACCTTC.

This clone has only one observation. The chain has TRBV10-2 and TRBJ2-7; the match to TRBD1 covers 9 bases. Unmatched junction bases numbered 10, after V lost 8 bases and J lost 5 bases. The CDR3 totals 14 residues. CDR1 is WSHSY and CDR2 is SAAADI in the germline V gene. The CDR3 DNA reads TGCGCCAGCGGATATCCCGGGACAGGGAACGAGCAGTACTTC. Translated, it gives CASGYPGTGNEQYF.

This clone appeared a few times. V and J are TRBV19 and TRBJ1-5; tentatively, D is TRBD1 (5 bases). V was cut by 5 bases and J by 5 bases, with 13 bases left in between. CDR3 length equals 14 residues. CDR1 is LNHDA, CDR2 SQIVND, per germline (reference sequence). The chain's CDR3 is CASSLPGGDQPQHF. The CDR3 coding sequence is TGTGCCAGTAGTTTGCCGGGGGGAGATCAGCCCCAGCATTTT.

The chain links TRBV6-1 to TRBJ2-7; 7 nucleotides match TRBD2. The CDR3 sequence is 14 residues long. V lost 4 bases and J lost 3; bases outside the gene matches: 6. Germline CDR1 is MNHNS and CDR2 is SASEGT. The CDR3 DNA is TGTGCCAGCAGTGGACTTCAGCGGGGCTACGAGCAGTACTTC. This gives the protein CASSGLQRGYEQYF.